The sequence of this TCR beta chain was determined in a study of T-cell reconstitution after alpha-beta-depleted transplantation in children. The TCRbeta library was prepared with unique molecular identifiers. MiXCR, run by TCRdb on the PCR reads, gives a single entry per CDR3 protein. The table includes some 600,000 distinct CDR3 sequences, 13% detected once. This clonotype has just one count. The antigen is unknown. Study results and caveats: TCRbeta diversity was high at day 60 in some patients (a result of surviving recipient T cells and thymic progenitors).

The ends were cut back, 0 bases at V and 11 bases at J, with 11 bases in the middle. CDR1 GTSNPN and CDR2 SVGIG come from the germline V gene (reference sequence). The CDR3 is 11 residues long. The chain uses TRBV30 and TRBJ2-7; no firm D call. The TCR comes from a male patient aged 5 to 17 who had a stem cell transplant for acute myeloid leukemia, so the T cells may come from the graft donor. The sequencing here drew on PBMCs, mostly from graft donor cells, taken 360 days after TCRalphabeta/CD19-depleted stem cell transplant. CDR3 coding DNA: TGTGCCTGGAGTGTTATGGTGATGAAGTACTTC. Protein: CAWSVMVMKYF.